What follows is one T cell receptor (beta chain) and its context. This clone was counted a few times. Its antigen has not been determined. Base qualities are not recorded, but no much larger clone differs from it by a single base. This sample is drawn from a study of cytomegalovirus exposure and HLA in healthy donors (TCRdb year 2017). Notes on the research overall: An earlier analysis of some 620 of the donors reported roughly 300 Gb of sequence data and 95 million to 120 million unique TCR beta sequences obtained from approximately 180 million T cells. To predict cytomegalovirus infection status, the study brought together high-throughput TCR immunosequencing, statistical association of individual TCRs with disease status, and machine learning. The genetic ancestry cluster associated with self-reported Caucasian donors included around four fifths of the roughly 390 genotyped donors. Genome-wide SNP genotypes for about three fifths of the 666 donors were used in a later genetic analysis, which treated that subset as a discovery cohort. All discovery cohort repertoires had been generated on a single sequencing platform. Rather than drawing on any new phenotypic data, the later analysis identified candidate immune exposures from TCR beta sequences and the way those sequences occurred across donors. To decide whether each TCR beta V gene segment behaved as functional or pseudogenic, an earlier analysis of some 570 of the donors relied on high-throughput TCR beta sequencing. An early release that covered more than 550 HLA-typed donors contained approximately 290 gigabases of sequencing data and tens of millions of unique TCR sequences. The T cell repertoires of several hundred subjects were profiled by immunosequencing and related to cytomegalovirus serostatus. A separate validation cohort of roughly 130 different subjects was used in addition to the roughly 720-subject first cohort. Alongside the repertoire data, information on donor age, sex, ethnicity and CMV serostatus was compiled. Among about 370 genotyped donors of the cohort, an average of around 220,000 unique TCR beta nucleotide sequences was sequenced per donor, of which approximately 18% were non-productive. The number of donors typed differed by locus, with 629-630 for A, B, C, DRB1 and DQB1, 522 for DQA1, nearly 610 for DPA1, and approximately 470 for DPB1. The study was designed to test whether signatures of past pathogen exposure could be identified by cataloging public T cell receptors. HLA typing covered class I and class II loci at four-digit resolution. Five DR-DQ haplotypes were handled as single units for association and clustering because linkage in the cohort was strong. A later analysis re-examined previously published TCR beta repertoires from around 670 donors and added high-resolution HLA genotyping to investigate patterns of TCR occurrence. General findings and caveats noted by the study authors: In vitro tests confirmed that a few of the cytomegalovirus-associated TCR beta chains recognize cytomegalovirus antigens. At a false discovery rate of 0.05, a later analysis linked 16,000 or so TCR beta sequences to specific HLA alleles. In both the original and validation cohorts, the classifier was reported to diagnose cytomegalovirus status with high specificity and sensitivity. A further reported finding was that TCR beta sequences accurately predicted the HLA-A and HLA-B alleles for most subjects in the first cohort. The earlier analysis of some 560 of the donors excluded 15 to 20 rarely observed V segments, including chromosome 9 orphons, because counts were too low. Presence/absence analyses assumed roughly uniform sequencing depth across donors, an assumption that may not hold. The authors suggested that the approach could potentially be extended to other disease states and immunological phenotypes. According to a later genetic analysis, donors in an Asian-associated ancestry cluster had fewer N-insertions in productive TCRs than the approximately 710-donor mean. In an earlier analysis of about 540 of the donors, most TCR beta V segments were observed in productive rearrangements about 90% or about 30% of the time, broadly matching IMGT annotations. A later analysis reported that several top co-occurrence clusters appeared linked to parvovirus B19, influenza, CMV and Epstein-Barr virus. A total of 150 to 200 TCR beta chains were listed by the study as associated with cytomegalovirus. Linkage disequilibrium might explain the correlated functional status among segregating V segments, but an unknown experimental factor could not be excluded. HLA typing was unavailable for some donors at each locus, so association tests used only the typed subset. Assigning TCR associations to individual alleles was difficult when HLA alleles, especially DR and DQ, strongly co-occurred. In this cohort, only TCR beta chains were sequenced, and detectable features were limited by the absence of alpha or paired-chain data. In a later analysis, HLA-associated TCR beta chains were found to be more clonally expanded and to have lower generation probabilities than equally common non-associated chains. Most TCR sequences were observed very rarely across donors, whereas some public TCRs were present in many individuals. According to a later analysis, TCR association rates differed among HLA loci, with DRB1 alleles showing the most associated TCRs and HLA-C alleles showing the fewest. An association between a missense DCLRE1C variant and V-gene and J-gene trimming of TCR beta chains was found in a later genetic analysis and replicated in an independent cohort. Most CMV-associated TCR beta chains appeared to be HLA-restricted in a later analysis, and the HLA associations seemed to be driven largely by CMV exposure. A group of highly shared sequence variants was considered likely to be a technical artifact of the sequencing pipeline. Immune exposure information for the cohort was limited to CMV serostatus.

The receptor library was made with the immunoSEQ multiplex PCR assay. For the multiplex PCR, a mixture combining 60 forward primers for TCR Vbeta segments and 13 reverse primers for TCR Jbeta segments was used. Amplification of the CDR3 region of rearranged TCR beta genes was performed with a multiplex PCR assay on genomic DNA. The amplified TCR beta libraries were sequenced on the Illumina HiSeq System as 87-base-pair reads. The paper's data handling went like this. Across the 670 or so repertoires, a later analysis counted 60 million to 90 million unique TCR beta chains, 9.5 million to 12 million of which were shared by at least two donors. To remove PCR and sequencing errors, raw reads were error-corrected and collapsed into unique sequences using a nearest-neighbor algorithm that merged closely related sequences. V, D and J gene segments were assigned by aligning CDR3 sequences to IMGT reference sequences. For a sequence to be retained, a match of at least six nucleotides was required to both a V gene segment and a J gene segment. Rearrangements were called productive when the CDR3 lacked stop codons and stayed in frame with V and J; all others were non-productive. CDR3 was defined by IMGT convention, running from the second conserved V-encoded cysteine to the conserved J-encoded phenylalanine. In an earlier analysis of just under 600 of the donors, sequences lacking an unambiguous match to a single V gene segment were excluded. An earlier analysis of approximately 590 of the donors called V segments functional above 56.7% productive rearrangements and segregating when the between-donor standard deviation exceeded 5%. A statistical classification framework was built for diagnosing cytomegalovirus status from the catalog of TCR beta chain sequences. A later analysis assigned V and J genes by comparing TCR nucleotide sequences with IMGT/GENE-DB human TR gene sequences. In a later analysis, CDR3 sequences and most-parsimonious VDJ recombination scenarios were assigned using the TCRdist pipeline. In a later analysis, each TCR beta chain was defined by its CDR3 amino acid sequence together with its V-gene family, and reads without a unique V-gene family were excluded. As a way to deal with suspected cross-contamination and a sequencing artifact, a later analysis dropped 450 to 600 nucleotide sequences that were highly shared and had low generation probability. For each public chain, a later analysis derived a clonal expansion index from normalized ranks of inferred template counts within each repertoire. In a later analysis, generation probabilities were computed with a VDJ recombination model fitted to out-of-frame rearrangements, and the resulting probabilities were checked against IGoR. In a later analysis, hypergeometric tests were used to score TCR-TCR, TCR-HLA and TCR-CMV co-occurrence, with a repertoire-size bias correction applied to TCR pairs. To estimate false discovery rates, a later analysis permuted the HLA or CMV assignments 20 times. In a later analysis, co-occurring TCRs were grouped with DBSCAN, and TCRdist sequence similarity was added when clustering was performed within HLA-allele-positive subsets. Repertoires with fewer than 30,000 or more than 120,000 public chains were left out of co-occurrence clustering, as were about 5 repertoires with anomalous nucleotide sharing. TCRdb stores this immuneACCESS table with in-frame sequences only. Part of the clones is absent; in the studies checked, under half of the shortfall reflects unresolved V genes, and no reason is known for the rest. The V and J calls and clone size come from that table; D and trimming were worked out from the DNA. The sample includes more than 200,000 clones, with roughly 80% observed a single time. The top ten hold roughly 1.3% of the sample.

The cohort was made up of approximately 700 healthy bone marrow donors. Cohort members were all nominally healthy when sampled, although unrecorded immune exposures were likely present. The donor tested CMV seronegative, placing the donor among the 350 or so seronegative members of the cohort. A peripheral blood sample was collected from each donor, and TCR beta sequencing was performed on peripheral blood mononuclear cells. Genomic DNA was extracted from the blood cell samples with the Qiagen DNeasy Blood Extraction Kit. Specimen: PBMCs. This sequence was found in a girl between 5 and 17 years old in good health and CMV-seronegative.

The nucleotide sequence is given as TGTGCCAGCAGTCCTCAGGGAAACAGCAATCAGCCCCAGCATTTT. Its protein product is CASSPQGNSNQPQHF. The rearrangement joined TRBV6-5 to TRBJ1-5; TRBD1 is perhaps the D gene, given 5 matching bases. The CDR3 holds 15 amino acids from the cysteine to the phenylalanine. CDR3 DNA only is kept here, 45 bases in frame from base 1. V gives up 5 bases and J gives up 1 base, and the segment between their germline ends measures 12 bases. The germline V gene provides CDR1 MNHEY and CDR2 SVGAGI.